This T cell receptor (beta chain) was sequenced in a study of cytomegalovirus exposure and HLA in healthy donors (TCRdb year 2017). Regarding the complete study: An earlier analysis of roughly 570 of the donors reported about 260 Gb of sequence data and 117 million unique TCR beta sequences obtained from roughly 170 million T cells. An early release that covered about 640 HLA-typed donors contained approximately 300 gigabases of sequencing data and tens of millions of unique TCR sequences. Of the 398 genotyped donors, 65% to 90% fell in the genetic ancestry cluster associated with self-reported Caucasian donors. The study aimed to test whether cataloging public T cell receptors could reveal signatures of past pathogen exposure. The study used immunosequencing to profile the T cell repertoires of more than 650 subjects and linked those repertoires to cytomegalovirus serostatus. Along with the 666-subject first cohort, a separate validation cohort of around 110 different subjects was used. To predict cytomegalovirus infection status, the study brought together high-throughput TCR immunosequencing, statistical association of individual TCRs with disease status, and machine learning. To study patterns of TCR occurrence, a later analysis re-analyzed previously published TCR beta repertoires from 666 donors and added high-resolution HLA genotyping. In the later analysis, no new phenotypic data were used to find candidate immune exposures; instead, reliance was placed on TCR beta sequences and their occurrence across donors. An earlier analysis of about 620 of the donors applied high-throughput TCR beta sequencing to assess whether each TCR beta V gene segment acted as functional or pseudogenic. Donor age, sex, ethnicity and CMV serostatus were compiled together with the repertoire data. Genome-wide SNP genotypes for about 60% of the roughly 670 donors were used in a later genetic analysis, which treated that subset as a discovery cohort. Every discovery cohort repertoire had been produced on one sequencing platform. Class I and class II HLA loci were covered by the typing at four-digit resolution. The number of typed donors differed by locus: about 620-640 for A, B, C, DRB1 and DQB1; 500 to 550 for DQA1; 600 to 610 for DPA1; and 400 to 480 for DPB1. Because of strong linkage in the cohort, roughly five DR-DQ haplotypes were treated as single units for association and clustering. Among about 400 genotyped donors of the cohort, an average of about 240,000 unique TCR beta nucleotide sequences was sequenced per donor, of which 15% to 20% were non-productive.

Library preparation employed the immunoSEQ multiplex PCR assay. The multiplex PCR relied on a mix of 60 forward primers for TCR Vbeta segments and 13 reverse primers for TCR Jbeta segments. The CDR3 region of rearranged TCR beta genes was amplified from genomic DNA with a multiplex PCR assay. On the Illumina HiSeq System, the amplified TCR beta libraries were sequenced as 87-base-pair reads. Per the original workflow: A later analysis tallied 75 million to 95 million unique TCR beta chains across the 666 repertoires, and some 12 million of those chains were shared by two or more donors. To remove PCR and sequencing errors, raw reads were error-corrected and collapsed into unique sequences using a nearest-neighbor algorithm that merged closely related sequences. Alignment of CDR3 sequences to IMGT reference sequences was used to assign V, D and J gene segments. For a sequence to be retained, a match of at least six nucleotides was required to both a V gene segment and a J gene segment. A rearrangement counted as productive if the CDR3 had no stop codons and remained in frame with V and J, and every other rearrangement counted as non-productive. CDR3 was defined by IMGT convention, running from the second conserved V-encoded cysteine to the conserved J-encoded phenylalanine. Sequences without an unambiguous match to a single V gene segment were excluded from the earlier analysis of approximately 600 of the donors. An earlier analysis of a few hundred of the donors called V segments functional above 56.7% productive rearrangements and segregating when the between-donor standard deviation exceeded 5%. A statistical classification framework was built for diagnosing cytomegalovirus status from the catalog of TCR beta chain sequences. In a later analysis, V and J genes were assigned by comparing TCR nucleotide sequences against IMGT/GENE-DB human TR gene sequences. In a later analysis, CDR3 sequences and most-parsimonious VDJ recombination scenarios were assigned using the TCRdist pipeline. In a later analysis, each TCR beta chain was defined by its CDR3 amino acid sequence together with its V-gene family, and reads without a unique V-gene family were excluded. A later analysis removed several hundred highly shared, low-generation-probability nucleotide sequences to deal with suspected cross-contamination and a sequencing artifact. For each public chain, a later analysis derived a clonal expansion index from normalized ranks of inferred template counts within each repertoire. Generation probabilities in a later analysis came from a VDJ recombination model fitted to out-of-frame rearrangements, and those results were checked against IGoR. A later analysis scored TCR-TCR, TCR-HLA and TCR-CMV co-occurrence with hypergeometric tests, applying a repertoire-size bias correction to TCR pairs. To estimate false discovery rates, a later analysis permuted the HLA or CMV assignments 20 times. In a later analysis, co-occurring TCRs were grouped using DBSCAN, and TCRdist sequence similarity was added for clustering within HLA-allele-positive subsets. Co-occurrence clustering excluded repertoires with fewer than 30,000 or more than 120,000 public chains, plus five with anomalous nucleotide sharing. Entries here come from immuneACCESS through TCRdb and include only in-frame sequences with V and J called. Some clones fail to appear in such tables; in the studies checked, an unresolved V gene covers under half of the shortfall, and the cause of the remainder is unknown. The V and J calls and clone size come from that table; D and trimming were worked out from the DNA. This sample lists 100,000 or so clones; approximately 82% were detected once. More than 1% of the sample rests with the top ten.

General findings and caveats noted by the study authors: A cluster of highly shared sequence variants was judged likely to represent a technical artifact of the sequencing pipeline. Specific HLA alleles were associated with over 15,000 TCR beta sequences at a false discovery rate of 0.05 in a later analysis. Because HLA typing was missing for some donors at each locus, association tests included only the typed subset. Some IMGT-functional V segments, including TRBV6-2 and TRBV6-3, could not be told apart with the 87-base-pair reads, so those segments were excluded. In a later analysis, several top co-occurrence clusters were reported to appear linked to parvovirus B19, influenza, CMV and Epstein-Barr virus. The classifier was reported to diagnose cytomegalovirus status with high specificity and sensitivity in both the original cohort and the validation cohort. In an earlier analysis of some 500 of the donors, most TCR beta V segments appeared in productive rearrangements about 87% or about 30% of the time, broadly matching IMGT annotations. The authors suggested that the approach could potentially be generalized to other disease states and immunological phenotypes. The earlier analysis of a few hundred of the donors excluded approximately 17 rarely observed V segments, including chromosome 9 orphons, because counts were too low. According to a later genetic analysis, donors in an Asian-associated ancestry cluster had fewer N-insertions in productive TCRs than the roughly 660-donor mean. Only TCR beta chains were sequenced in this cohort, and the absence of alpha or paired-chain data limited detectable features. The presence/absence analyses assumed that sequencing depth was roughly uniform across donors, and that assumption may not be true. In a later analysis, the rate of TCR association differed among HLA loci, with DRB1 alleles having the most associated TCRs and HLA-C alleles having the fewest. CMV serostatus was the only immune exposure information available for the cohort. A later analysis found that HLA-associated TCR beta chains were more clonally expanded and had lower generation probabilities than equally common non-associated chains. Correlated functional status among segregating V segments might be attributable to linkage disequilibrium, but an unknown experimental factor could not be ruled out. A total of some 180 TCR beta chains were listed by the study as associated with cytomegalovirus. In vitro tests confirmed that a few of the cytomegalovirus-associated TCR beta chains recognize cytomegalovirus antigens. According to a later analysis, most CMV-associated TCR beta chains appeared to be HLA-restricted, and the HLA associations seemed to be driven largely by CMV exposure. A further reported finding was that TCR beta sequences accurately predicted the HLA-A and HLA-B alleles for most subjects in the first cohort. Most TCR sequences were observed very rarely across donors, whereas some public TCRs were present in many individuals. When HLA alleles, especially DR and DQ, strongly co-occurred, TCR associations were difficult to assign to individual alleles. A later genetic analysis associated a missense DCLRE1C variant with V-gene and J-gene trimming of TCR beta chains, and an independent cohort replicated the association.

The cohort consisted of approximately 690 healthy bone marrow donors. Cohort members were all nominally healthy when sampled, although unrecorded immune exposures were likely present. The donor tested CMV seronegative and was one of the 352 seronegative cohort members. A peripheral blood sample was collected from each donor, and TCR beta sequencing was performed on peripheral blood mononuclear cells. Genomic DNA was extracted from the blood cell samples with the Qiagen DNeasy Blood Extraction Kit. Taken from the germline V gene (reference sequence), the CDR1 and CDR2 loops are LNHDA and SQIVND. Deletion took 5 bases off V and 4 bases off J, with a span of 14 bases between the germline ends. Spanning cysteine to phenylalanine, the CDR3 consists of 14 amino acids. Only CDR3 DNA is held: 42 bases, read in frame from base 1. Concerning this clone itself: Its antigen is currently not known. Base qualities are not recorded, but no much larger clone differs from it by a single base.

The chain links TRBV19 with TRBJ1-2; TRBD1 is perhaps the D gene, given 6 matching bases. This TCR was recovered from a woman aged 18-30 years in good health and CMV-seronegative. Specimen: PBMCs. The DNA sequence follows: TGTGCCAGTAGTCCTCAGGGGATTGGCTATGGCTACACCTTC. Its product reads: CASSPQGIGYGYTF.